This T cell receptor beta chain was captured by sequencing in a study of human T cells and chemical hapten exposure. This clonotype came up a few times. Under the authors' procedure: Sampled TCR counts reached a median of roughly 98,000 per sample, with values ranging from roughly 23,224 to 700,000. TCRdb reprocessed the RACE reads with MiXCR, giving one entry per CDR3 protein. The V and J calls were determined by TCRdb, not by the authors. The repertoire holds tens of thousands of distinct CDR3 sequences, with approximately 10% as singletons. CDR1 and CDR2 (germline): MNHEY, SVGAGI. Trimming took off 0 bases at V and 0 bases at J, with 12 bases between the two ends. This CDR3 is 18 amino acids long. The sample's time point: patch test 2, 6 weeks after DPC sensitization. Treatment described: therapeutic diphenylcyclopropenone sensitization with weekly scalp DPC.

Sequencing used whole blood, obtained in connection with sensitization to the hapten diphenylcyclopropenone (DPC). This chain uses TRBV6-5 with TRBJ1-6, with D maybe TRBD1 (6 bases). This sequence originates from a man aged 35 to 55 with alopecia areata. Some clones in this sample may be carry-over from other donors' samples. CDR3 sequence reads: CASSYSRGPSSYNSPLHF. The CDR3 nucleotides are TGTGCCAGCAGTTACTCCCGGGGGCCCAGCTCCTATAATTCACCCCTCCACTTT.